This TCR beta chain was retrieved from a study of neurological immune-mediated disorders. A note on this clonotype: Its antigen is unknown.

The cDNA was generated by 5'RACE with 10-nucleotide random UMIs. In TCRdb, the 5' RACE reads were re-called with MiXCR into one record per CDR3 protein. The table includes 110,000 or so distinct CDR3 sequences, about 3.4% detected once. Study-level findings and limits: No CDR3 amino acid sequences were shared by expanded clones across subjects, suggesting private repertoires in all groups. While HTLV-1-associated myelopathy showed the greatest TCR clonal expansion, multiple sclerosis showed the least, falling below healthy controls.

2 million unsorted PBMCs were stored in RNAlater at -80 °C before RNA extraction. The receptor's source is a woman in her 30s with multiple sclerosis. Specimen: PBMCs.

CDR3 region: CASSFFSGTKNGNTIYF. The DNA for the CDR3 is TGTGCCAGCAGTTTTTTCAGCGGGACAAAGAATGGAAACACCATATATTTT. The V and J genes are TRBV12-3 or TRBV12-4 and TRBJ1-3; possible D gene TRBD1, 6 bases. The V and J ends lost 3 bases and 3 bases respectively, with 18 bases between them. CDR3 size: 17 residues.